One sample yielded the 5 T cell receptor beta chains listed below, sequenced in a study of shared clonotypes between healthy human individuals (dated by TCRdb to 2018 to 2021). CD8 naive samples were obtained by positive selection for CCR7 among CD45RO-negative cells, yielding a CD45RA+CCR7+ population from which TemRA cells were excluded. Libraries were made using the immunoSEQ multiplex PCR assay. TCRdb mirrors the immuneACCESS table, restricted to in-frame sequences. Some clones are absent from its copies; in checked studies, under half trace to an unresolved V gene, and the reason for the others is unknown. Recorded for this sample are about 2 million clones; approximately 94% of them occurred a single time. 0.9% to 1.4% of the sample comes from the top ten. Material: naive CD8+ T cells sorted from blood. The cell subset or site label, as the study defines it: CD45RA+CCR7+. The receptors here all came from a man between 18 and 29 years old in good health.

J is TRBJ2-7 and V is TRBV29-1; D perhaps matches TRBD2 (6 bases). This CDR3 is built from 14 residues. V was shortened by 4 bases and J by 2 bases, with 15 bases between the two germline ends. Germline lookup yields CDR1 SQVTM and CDR2 ANQGSEA. CDR3 coding DNA: TGCAGCGTTGGGGTGCCTAGCGCACCCTACGAGCAGTACTTC. This encodes CSVGVPSAPYEQYF.

The chain has TRBV27 and TRBJ2-7, with a possible D match to TRBD1 (5 bases). The V gene lost 9 bases and the J gene lost 1 base, with 13 bases spanning the gap. Germline V lookup: CDR1 MNHEY, CDR2 SMNVEV (reference sequence). This CDR3 is built from 13 residues. DNA of the CDR3: TGTGCCAGTGGGGTGGGGCTTTCCTACGAGCAGTACTTC. Protein sequence: CASGVGLSYEQYF.

V gene TRBV10-1 combines with J gene TRBJ1-1; D is unresolved. Trimming took 0 bases from V and 0 from J, leaving 14 bases between them. Germline V gene lookup returns CDR1 WNHNN and CDR2 SYGVQD (reference sequence). The CDR3 loop spans 17 amino acids. CDR3 protein: CASSESQFGRLNTEAFF. The CDR3 DNA reads as TGCGCCAGCAGTGAGTCACAGTTCGGACGGCTGAACACTGAAGCTTTCTTT.

The CDR3 is CASSQSTVMNTEAFF. Here the CDR3 DNA reads TGTGCCAGCAGCCAATCGACAGTCATGAACACTGAAGCTTTCTTT. The chain recombines TRBV7-9 with TRBJ1-1, with D perhaps matching TRBD1 (5 bases). There are 15 residues in the CDR3. Germline lookup yields CDR1 SEHNR and CDR2 FQNEAQ (reference sequence). V shed 5 bases and J shed 0 bases, with 13 bases lying between them.

This chain connects TRBV25-1 to TRBJ1-5; 9 bases fit TRBD1. The J segment lost 0 bases and the V segment lost 8 bases, leaving 8 bases of the junction unmatched. This CDR3 has 16 amino acids. Germline-derived CDR1 and CDR2 are MGHDK and SYGVNS. CDR3 in amino acids: CASSPGQGFSNQPQHF. Here the CDR3 DNA reads TGTGCCAGCTCCCCGGGACAGGGTTTTAGCAATCAGCCCCAGCATTTT.